This entry features one T cell receptor (beta chain) sequence. The study separated CD4+ cells into CD45RA+ naive and CD45RA-negative memory subsets. Sequencing used immunoSEQ multiplex PCR; TCRdb keeps in-frame clones, though not all of them. The sample lists millions of clones, 85% to 95% seen once, with under 0.45% in the top ten. Germline V CDR1 and CDR2: LGHNA, YNFKEQ. The V end lost 0 bases, the J end lost 5 bases, and 16 bases lay between the germline ends. This CDR3 has 16 amino acids. The sample belongs to a study of shared clonotypes between healthy human individuals. The chain has TRBV4-2 and TRBJ1-2; D is unclear. Sequenced: naive CD4+ T cells from PBMCs. The subset was: CD45RA+ positively selected. The source of this sequence is a man younger than 35 in good health. Some clones in this sample may be carry-over from other donors' samples. The CDR3 reads CASSQDPRRDGYGYTF. The CDR3 coding sequence is TGTGCCAGCAGCCAAGATCCACGGCGGGATGGTTATGGCTACACCTTC.